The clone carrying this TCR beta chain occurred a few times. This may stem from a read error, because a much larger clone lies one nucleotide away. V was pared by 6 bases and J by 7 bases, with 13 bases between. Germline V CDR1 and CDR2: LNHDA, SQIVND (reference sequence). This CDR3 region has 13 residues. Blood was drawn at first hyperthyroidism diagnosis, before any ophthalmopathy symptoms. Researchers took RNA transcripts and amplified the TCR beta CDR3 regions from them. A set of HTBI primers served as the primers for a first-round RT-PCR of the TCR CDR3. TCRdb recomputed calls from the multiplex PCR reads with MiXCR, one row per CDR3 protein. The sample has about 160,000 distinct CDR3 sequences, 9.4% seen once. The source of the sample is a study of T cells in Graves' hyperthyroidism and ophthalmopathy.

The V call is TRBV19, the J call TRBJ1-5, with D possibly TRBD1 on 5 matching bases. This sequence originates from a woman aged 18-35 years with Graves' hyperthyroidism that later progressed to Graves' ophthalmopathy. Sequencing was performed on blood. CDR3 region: CASSAAGVQPQHF. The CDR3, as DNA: TGTGCCAGTAGCGCGGCGGGGGTCCAGCCCCAGCATTTT. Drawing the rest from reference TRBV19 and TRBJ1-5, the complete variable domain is DGGITQSPKYLFRKEGQNVTLSCEQNLNHDAMYWYRQDPGQGLRLIYYSQIVNDFQKGDIAEGYSVSREKKESFPLTVTSAQKNPTAFYLCASSAAGVQPQHFGDGTRLSIL.